What follows are 10 T cell receptor beta chains derived from one specimen sequenced in a study of identical twins. TCRdb reprocessed the 5' RACE reads via MiXCR and lists one record per CDR3 protein. The profile covers around 510,000 distinct CDR3 sequences, with 13% to 15% appearing a single time and about 0.94% taken by the ten largest. These data were also reused for a study on yellow fever vaccine responses in identical twins.

The specimen was CD4+ T cells sorted from blood. The receptor set was obtained from a woman in her late teens or twenties in good health.

This clonotype was seen more than once but under ten times. The chain uses TRBV20-1 and TRBJ2-5; D is perhaps TRBD1 (6 bases). Trimming removed 5 bases at V and 2 bases at J, with 18 bases between. The CDR3 is 15 amino acids. Germline V gives CDR1 DFQATT, CDR2 SNEGSKA (reference sequence). The CDR3 DNA follows: TGCAGTGCTGCCTGGACAGACCAATCTCAAGAGACCCAGTACTTC. It codes for CSAAWTDQSQETQYF.

This clonotype has a count of ten or more. J is TRBJ2-5 and V is TRBV12-3 or TRBV12-4, with no clear D. The germline V and J ends were trimmed by 6 bases and 1 base, with 9 bases remaining between them. The CDR3 covers 13 residues. Written as DNA, the CDR3 is TGTGCCAGCAGCTTACAGACCCAAGAGACCCAGTACTTC. Translated: CASSLQTQETQYF.

Concerning this clonotype itself: At one end, the junction sequence differs from germline, possibly due to a read error. The CDR3 DNA is TGTGCCAGCAGCCAATGGGGAGGCGAGCAGCACTTC. Protein: CASSQWGGEQHF. The J gene is TRBJ2-7, the V gene TRBV3-1; a possible D gene is TRBD2 (6 bases). CDR1 is LGHDT, CDR2 YNNKEL, per germline (reference sequence). CDR3 length: 12 amino acids.

The V gene is TRBV27, the J gene TRBJ1-2; 8 bases match TRBD1. V was clipped by 6 bases and J by 2 bases; unmatched bases: 11. The CDR3 extends over 16 amino acids. Germline V gene lookup returns CDR1 MNHEY and CDR2 SMNVEV (reference sequence). The CDR3 bases are TGTGCCAGCAGAGTGAACCCAGGGGGCGCCAACTATGGCTACACCTTC. Translation gives CASRVNPGGANYGYTF.

This clonotype was seen more than once but under ten times. The rearrangement links TRBV9 to TRBJ1-6; 7 bases match TRBD1. The germline CDR1 and CDR2 sequences are SGDLS and YYNGEE. The CDR3 totals 14 residues. V dropped 4 bases and J dropped 10; count of bases not matched to a gene: 8. The CDR3 nucleotides are TGTGCCAGCAGCCGTCGACAGGGCAGGTCACCCCTCCACTTT. It encodes CASSRRQGRSPLHF. Full variable domain (missing parts from reference TRBV9 and TRBJ1-6): DSGVTQTPKHLITATGQRVTLRCSPRSGDLSVYWYQQSLDQGLQFLIQYYNGEERAKGNILERFSAQQFPDLHSELNLSSLELGDSALYFCASSRRQGRSPLHFGNGTRLTVT.

This clonotype was seen more than once but under ten times. The chain employs TRBV25-1 and TRBJ2-5, with D tentatively TRBD1 or TRBD2 (5 bases each). Trimming pared 4 bases from V and 5 bases from J, leaving 14 bases between. CDR3 size: 14 residues. Looked up from germline, CDR1 is MGHDK and CDR2 is SYGVNS. The CDR3 sequence is CASSALLGDETQYF. The CDR3 region has the DNA TGTGCCAGCAGTGCACTGCTAGGGGACGAGACCCAGTACTTC.

In DNA, the CDR3 is TGTGCCAGCAGTGAAGCGACAGGGGGCTCCTACAATGAGCAGTTCTTC. It yields the protein CASSEATGGSYNEQFF. The chain combines TRBV2 with TRBJ2-1, with TRBD1 identical over 9 bases. From germline, CDR1 is SNHLY and CDR2 FYNNEI. CDR3 length: 16 amino acids. Trimming removed 0 bases from V and 0 bases from J; junction bases left unmatched: 0.

This chain joins TRBV5-1 and TRBJ2-1, with 9 bases identical to TRBD1. The CDR3 spans 17 residues. With 4 bases clipped from V and 8 bases from J, the junction kept 16 bases outside the gene matches. CDR1 and CDR2 (germline): SGHRS, YFSETQ. CDR3 nucleotides: TGCGCCAGCAGCCCCATGAAAACGGGACAGGGCCGCGATGAGCAGTTCTTC. Translation: CASSPMKTGQGRDEQFF. Full variable domain (remainder filled in from reference TRBV5-1 and TRBJ2-1): KAGVTQTPRYLIKTRGQQVTLSCSPISGHRSVSWYQQTPGQGLQFLFEYFSETQRNKGNFPGRFSGRQFSNSRSEMNVSTLELGDSALYLCASSPMKTGQGRDEQFFGPGTRLTVL.

This clonotype turned up a few times. V gene TRBV5-5 combines with J gene TRBJ1-6; 8 positions agree with TRBD1. The germline gives CDR1 SGHKS, CDR2 YYEKEE (reference sequence). CDR3 size: 16 residues. J lost 9 bases, V lost 2 bases, and 10 bases had no gene match. The CDR3 region has the DNA TGTGCCAGCAGCTTACAGGGGGGAGGTTTAATTTCACCCCTCCACTTT. Translated: CASSLQGGGLISPLHF.

This clonotype was observed many times. The DNA for the CDR3 is TGTGCCAGCAGTACTAGCGGCCTTAACACCGGGGAGCTGTTTTTT. It codes for CASSTSGLNTGELFF. V usage is TRBV6-5 and J usage is TRBJ2-2; 8 bases match TRBD2. The CDR3 totals 15 residues. Looked up from germline, CDR1 is MNHEY and CDR2 is SVGAGI. J gave up 2 bases and V 5 bases, and 4 bases lay outside the gene matches.